These T cell receptor beta chains were read from a single sample in a study of blood T cell repertoires in COVID-19. Generated by immunoSEQ multiplex PCR, the TCRdb table keeps only in-frame clones and is missing some. The table includes roughly 200,000 clones, approximately 80% detected once. The specimen was PBMCs or T cells enriched from blood (not recorded which). These receptors originate from a man aged 40-55 years who had recovered from COVID-19. The CDR3 runs from the conserved cysteine through the conserved F or W. Each record gives: D gene, clone size, J gene, V gene, CDR3 protein, CDR3 DNA. The D gene is left open where the match is weak. Some rows have no size entry. The others give once, few or many, or a class for an expanded clone.

-,-,TRBJ2-1,TRBV12-3/TRBV12-4,CASSRVTVNEQFF,TGTGCCAGCAGCCGGGTGACAGTAAATGAGCAGTTCTTC
TRBD1,-,TRBJ2-3,TRBV2,CASRGQGPRADTQYF,TGTGCCAGCAGAGGACAGGGGCCTAGGGCAGATACGCAGTATTTT
TRBD1,-,TRBJ1-2,TRBV14,CASSPQTGNYGYTF,TGTGCCAGCAGCCCCCAGACAGGGAACTATGGCTACACCTTC
-,-,TRBJ2-3,TRBV30,CAWSQLSTDTQYF,TGTGCCTGGAGTCAGTTAAGCACAGATACGCAGTATTTT
TRBD1,-,TRBJ1-2,TRBV4-1,CASSRQGDLNYGYTF,TGCGCCAGCAGCCGGCAGGGGGACTTAAACTATGGCTACACCTTC
-,few,TRBJ2-3,TRBV9,CASSAEGGGSTDTQYF,TGTGCCAGCAGCGCCGAAGGAGGGGGCAGCACAGATACGCAGTATTTT
TRBD2,-,TRBJ2-3,TRBV30,CAWSETSATQYF,TGTGCCTGGAGTGAGACTAGCGCTACGCAGTATTTT
TRBD1,-,TRBJ2-7,TRBV7-9,CASSTDRASEQYF,TGTGCCAGCAGCACCGACAGGGCCTCCGAGCAGTACTTC
TRBD2,-,TRBJ2-7,TRBV29-1,CSVDGRFSGRVYEQYF,TGCAGCGTTGATGGGCGGTTTAGCGGGAGGGTCTACGAGCAGTACTTC
-,-,TRBJ1-2,TRBV5-4,CASSLRGDYGYTF,TGTGCCAGCAGCTTAAGGGGTGACTATGGCTACACCTTC
-,many,TRBJ2-3,TRBV11-2,CASRPVGSGLFSTQYF,TGTGCCAGCAGACCCGTGGGTAGCGGCCTCTTTAGTACGCAGTATTTT
TRBD1,-,TRBJ1-2,TRBV29-1,CSVVAQGAYGYTF,TGCAGCGTTGTAGCACAGGGGGCGTATGGCTACACCTTC
-,-,TRBJ2-1,TRBV30,CAWNTEYNEQFF,TGTGCCTGGAACACAGAGTACAATGAGCAGTTCTTC
-,-,TRBJ2-1,TRBV30,CAQNAGTLYNEQFF,TGTGCCCAGAACGCGGGGACTCTATACAATGAGCAGTTCTTC
-,-,TRBJ2-3,TRBV27,CASSLVFKDTQYF,TGTGCCAGCAGTTTAGTCTTTAAAGATACGCAGTATTTT
TRBD1,once,TRBJ1-1,TRBV18,CASSPRRGPGHTEAFF,TGTGCCAGCTCGCCGCGTAGGGGGCCGGGGCACACTGAAGCTTTCTTT
-,-,TRBJ2-7,TRBV21-1,CASSKEGLAGGYEQYF,TGTGCCAGCAGCAAAGAGGGACTAGCGGGAGGCTACGAGCAGTACTTC
-,-,TRBJ2-1,TRBV12-3/TRBV12-4,CASRIRGEQFF,TGTGCCAGCAGAATCCGCGGTGAGCAGTTCTTC
TRBD1,once,TRBJ1-3,TRBV3-1/TRBV3-2,CASSRQGYSGNTIYF,TGTGCCAGCAGCCGACAGGGTTACTCTGGAAACACCATATATTTT
-,once,TRBJ2-7,TRBV11-2,CASSSLGAGKYF,TGTGCCAGCAGCTCACTTGGGGCGGGAAAGTACTTC
-,-,TRBJ1-3,TRBV18,CASSPPERTEFLSGNTIYF,TGTGCCAGCTCACCACCGGAAAGGACAGAGTTTCTCTCTGGAAACACCATATATTTT
-,-,TRBJ1-2,TRBV2,CASRSEGGYGYTF,TGTGCCAGCCGAAGTGAGGGAGGCTATGGCTACACCTTC
-,-,TRBJ1-1,TRBV29-1,CSVDGYPAFF,TGCAGCGTTGACGGGTACCCGGCTTTCTTT
-,-,TRBJ2-7,TRBV4-1,CASSQDRRIRLSEQYF,TGCGCCAGCAGCCAAGATCGGAGGATTCGCCTGAGCGAGCAGTACTTC
-,-,TRBJ2-5,TRBV2,CASSSTGALNVADQETQYF,TGTGCCAGCAGCTCTACAGGGGCCCTTAACGTAGCGGACCAAGAGACCCAGTACTTC
-,-,TRBJ1-1,TRBV10-1,CASSDTAGSEAFF,TGCGCCAGCAGTGATACGGCAGGCTCGGAAGCTTTCTTT
-,-,TRBJ1-2,TRBV12-3/TRBV12-4,CASSRGNYGYTF,TGTGCCAGCAGCCGGGGAAACTATGGCTACACCTTC
TRBD1,-,TRBJ2-2,TRBV6-4,CASKSGTGLTGELFF,TGTGCCAGCAAATCCGGGACAGGGCTAACCGGGGAGCTGTTTTTT
TRBD2,-,TRBJ2-1,TRBV7-3,CASSLLAGGYNEQFF,TGTGCCAGCAGCTTACTAGCGGGGGGGTACAATGAGCAGTTCTTC
TRBD2,-,TRBJ2-1,TRBV5-4,CASGAGVGNEQFF,TGTGCCAGCGGAGCGGGAGTAGGAAATGAGCAGTTCTTC
TRBD2,-,TRBJ2-7,TRBV7-8,CASSLGTSRTYEQYF,TGTGCCAGCAGCTTAGGGACTAGCAGGACCTACGAGCAGTACTTC
-,-,TRBJ1-2,TRBV7-9,CASSVEEGYTF,TGTGCCAGCAGTGTAGAAGAAGGCTACACCTTC
-,-,TRBJ1-1,TRBV7-9,CASTVLLAEAFF,TGTGCCAGCACCGTACTGCTAGCTGAAGCTTTCTTT
-,-,TRBJ1-1,TRBV3-1/TRBV3-2,CASSQDVVTGAFF,TGTGCCAGCAGCCAAGATGTGGTGACGGGGGCTTTCTTT
-,-,TRBJ2-3,TRBV5-1,CASRVGLSSTDTQYF,TGCGCCAGCAGGGTCGGACTTTCTAGCACAGATACGCAGTATTTT
-,-,TRBJ1-2,TRBV11-2,CASSRTGGGLGYGYTF,TGTGCCAGCAGCCGAACGGGTGGGGGACTTGGCTATGGCTACACCTTC
TRBD1,-,TRBJ2-4,TRBV4-1,CASSQGQGLAKNIQYF,TGCGCCAGCAGCCAAGGACAGGGGCTAGCCAAAAACATTCAGTACTTC
TRBD2,-,TRBJ2-1,TRBV7-2,CASSPGGTSYNEQFF,TGTGCCAGCAGCCCGGGGGGGACTTCCTACAATGAGCAGTTCTTC
-,-,TRBJ1-1,TRBV14,CASSQVQNTEAFF,TGTGCCAGCAGCCAAGTACAGAACACTGAAGCTTTCTTT
TRBD1,-,TRBJ1-5,TRBV19,CASTLDRASNQPQHF,TGTGCCAGTACCCTAGACAGGGCTAGCAATCAGCCCCAGCATTTT
-,-,TRBJ1-2,TRBV12-3/TRBV12-4,CASSLRGNYGYTF,TGTGCCAGCAGTTTACGGGGAAACTATGGCTACACCTTC
-,medium-sized,TRBJ1-5,TRBV30,CAWSSQGGNQPQHF,TGTGCCTGGAGTTCACAGGGAGGCAATCAGCCCCAGCATTTT